The following is a T cell receptor (beta chain) sequence with its context. The CDR3 has 15 amino acids. Germline V lookup: CDR1 MNHEY, CDR2 SVGEGT. Trimming removed 2 bases from V and 6 bases from J; junction bases left unmatched: 5. This sample is part of a study of control samples from healthy donors and cancer patients. TCRdb's table, derived via immunoSEQ multiplex PCR, lists solely in-frame clones and lacks some. Of 25,000 to 30,000 clones listed, approximately 85% are singletons. The TCR originated in a woman aged 55 to 70 with head and neck cancer. Specimen: PBMCs. The chain combines TRBV6-2 or TRBV6-3 with TRBJ1-5; TRBD1 agrees at 9 bases. The DNA of the CDR3 is TGTGCCAGCAGTTACGCGGGACAGGGCGGTCAGCCCCAGCATTTT. Its translation is CASSYAGQGGQPQHF.